This T cell receptor (beta chain) originates from a study of T cell responses to AZD1222 COVID-19 vaccine. The V gene lost 7 bases and the J gene lost 4 bases, with 10 bases spanning the gap. This CDR3 comprises 12 residues. Germline assignment: CDR1 MNHEY and CDR2 SVGAGI. Repertoires were generated with immunoSEQ multiplex PCR, while TCRdb's copy carries only in-frame clones and drops some. The table has about 76,000 clones, roughly 90% seen once. The chain employs TRBV6-5 and TRBJ1-2, with D possibly TRBD1 on 6 matching bases. Source: peripheral blood, taken on day 0 of MenACWY control vaccination. This sequence was found in an adult in good health. Here the CDR3 DNA reads TGTGCCAGCATGGTAGGGGGCTATGGCTACACCTTC. The encoded protein is CASMVGGYGYTF.